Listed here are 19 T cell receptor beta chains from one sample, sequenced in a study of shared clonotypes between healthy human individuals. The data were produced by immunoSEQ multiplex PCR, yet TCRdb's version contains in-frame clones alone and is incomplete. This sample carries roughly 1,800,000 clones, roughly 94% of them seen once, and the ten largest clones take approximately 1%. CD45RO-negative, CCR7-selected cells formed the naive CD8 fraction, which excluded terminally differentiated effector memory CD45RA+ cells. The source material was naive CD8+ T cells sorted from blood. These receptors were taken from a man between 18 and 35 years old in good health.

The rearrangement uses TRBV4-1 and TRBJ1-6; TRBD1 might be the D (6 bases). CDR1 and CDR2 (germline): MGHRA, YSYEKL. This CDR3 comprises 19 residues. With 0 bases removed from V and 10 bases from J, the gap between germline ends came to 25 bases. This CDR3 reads CASSQDVSTLARGGSPLHF. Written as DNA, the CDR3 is TGCGCCAGCAGCCAAGACGTCTCGACCTTGGCCAGGGGAGGGTCACCCCTCCACTTT.

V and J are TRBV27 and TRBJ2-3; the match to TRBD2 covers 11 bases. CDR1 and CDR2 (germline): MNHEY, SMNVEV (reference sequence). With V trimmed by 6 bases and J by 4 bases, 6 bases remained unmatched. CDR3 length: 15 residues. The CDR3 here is CASRLLAGDPDTQYF. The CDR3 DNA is TGTGCCAGCAGACTACTAGCGGGAGACCCAGATACGCAGTATTTT.

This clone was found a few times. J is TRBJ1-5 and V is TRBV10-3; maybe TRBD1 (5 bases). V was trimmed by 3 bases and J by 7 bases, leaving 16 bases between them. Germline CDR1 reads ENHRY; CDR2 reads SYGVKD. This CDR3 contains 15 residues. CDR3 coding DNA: TGTGCCATCAGTGATTCCGAGGGGTGGCCACAGCCCCAGCATTTT. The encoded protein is CAISDSEGWPQPQHF.

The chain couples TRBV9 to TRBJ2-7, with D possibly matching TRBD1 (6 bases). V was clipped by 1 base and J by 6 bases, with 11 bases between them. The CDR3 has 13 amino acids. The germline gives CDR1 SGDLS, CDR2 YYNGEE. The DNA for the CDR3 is TGTGCCAGCAGCGTATCAGGGGCGGGCGAGCAGTACTTC. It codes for CASSVSGAGEQYF.

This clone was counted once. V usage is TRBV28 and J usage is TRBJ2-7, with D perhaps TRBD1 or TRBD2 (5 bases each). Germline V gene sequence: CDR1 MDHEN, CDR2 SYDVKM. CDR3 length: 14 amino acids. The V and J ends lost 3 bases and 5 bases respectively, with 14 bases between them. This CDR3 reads CASSFRGERNEQYF. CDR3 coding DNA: TGTGCCAGCAGTTTTCGAGGGGAACGGAACGAGCAGTACTTC.

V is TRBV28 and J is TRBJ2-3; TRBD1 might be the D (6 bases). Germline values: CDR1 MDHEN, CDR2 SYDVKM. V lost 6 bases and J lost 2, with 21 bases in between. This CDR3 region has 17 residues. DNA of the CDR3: TGTGCCAGCAGCTCCGTCACCACAGGGCACACCACAGATACGCAGTATTTT. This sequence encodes CASSSVTTGHTTDTQYF.

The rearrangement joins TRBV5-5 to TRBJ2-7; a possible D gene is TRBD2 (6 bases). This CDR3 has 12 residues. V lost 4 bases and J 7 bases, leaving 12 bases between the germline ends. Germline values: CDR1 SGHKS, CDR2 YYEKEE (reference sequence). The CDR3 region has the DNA TGTGCCAGCAGCACCGTTCGGGGGGAGCAGTACTTC. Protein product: CASSTVRGEQYF.

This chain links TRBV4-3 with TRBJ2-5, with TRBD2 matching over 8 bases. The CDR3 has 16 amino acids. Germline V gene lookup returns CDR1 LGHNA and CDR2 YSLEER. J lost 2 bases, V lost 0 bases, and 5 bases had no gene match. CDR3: CASSQDYTSGQETQYF. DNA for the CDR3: TGCGCCAGCAGCCAAGATTACACTAGCGGTCAAGAGACCCAGTACTTC.

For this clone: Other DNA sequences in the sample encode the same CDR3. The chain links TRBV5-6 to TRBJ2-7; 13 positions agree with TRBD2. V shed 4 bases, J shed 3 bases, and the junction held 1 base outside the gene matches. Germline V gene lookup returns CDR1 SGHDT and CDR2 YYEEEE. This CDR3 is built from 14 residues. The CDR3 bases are TGTGCCAGCAGCCGGACTAGCGGGAGCTACGAGCAGTACTTC. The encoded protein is CASSRTSGSYEQYF. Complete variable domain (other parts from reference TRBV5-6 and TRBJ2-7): DAGVTQSPTHLIKTRGQQVTLRCSPKSGHDTVSWYQQALGQGPQFIFQYYEEEERQRGNFPDRFSGHQFPNYSSELNVNALLLGDSALYLCASSRTSGSYEQYFGPGTRLTVT.

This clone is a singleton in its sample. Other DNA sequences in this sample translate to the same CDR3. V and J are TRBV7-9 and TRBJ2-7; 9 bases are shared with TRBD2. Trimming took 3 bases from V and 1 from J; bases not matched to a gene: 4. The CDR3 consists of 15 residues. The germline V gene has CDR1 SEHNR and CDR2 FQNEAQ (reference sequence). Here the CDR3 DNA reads TGTGCCAGCAGCTTGGCGGCGGGAGGGTCCTACGAGCAGTACTTC. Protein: CASSLAAGGSYEQYF.

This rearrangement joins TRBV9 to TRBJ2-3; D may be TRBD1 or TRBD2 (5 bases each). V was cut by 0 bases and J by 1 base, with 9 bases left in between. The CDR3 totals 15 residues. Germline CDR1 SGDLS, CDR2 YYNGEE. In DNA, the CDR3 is TGTGCCAGCAGCGTAGTGGGGGTAGGCACAGATACGCAGTATTTT. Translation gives CASSVVGVGTDTQYF.

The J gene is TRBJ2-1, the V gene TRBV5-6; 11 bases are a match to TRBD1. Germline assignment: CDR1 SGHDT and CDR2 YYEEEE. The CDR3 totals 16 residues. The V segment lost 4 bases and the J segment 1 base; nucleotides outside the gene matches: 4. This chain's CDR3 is CASSPGTGGSYNEQFF. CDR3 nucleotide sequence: TGTGCCAGCAGCCCCGGGACAGGGGGGTCCTACAATGAGCAGTTCTTC.

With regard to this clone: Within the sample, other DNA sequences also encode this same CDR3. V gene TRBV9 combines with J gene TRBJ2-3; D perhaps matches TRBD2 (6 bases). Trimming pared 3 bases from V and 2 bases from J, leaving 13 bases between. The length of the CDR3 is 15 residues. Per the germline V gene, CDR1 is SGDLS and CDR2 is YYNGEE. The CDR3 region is CASSALRLDTDTQYF. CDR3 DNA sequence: TGTGCCAGCAGCGCCCTCCGACTAGACACAGATACGCAGTATTTT.

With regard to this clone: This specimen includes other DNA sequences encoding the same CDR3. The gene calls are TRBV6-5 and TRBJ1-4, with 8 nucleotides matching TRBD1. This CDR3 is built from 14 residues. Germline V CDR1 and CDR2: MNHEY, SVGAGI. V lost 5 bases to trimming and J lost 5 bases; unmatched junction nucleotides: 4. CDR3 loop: CASSLGQGNEKLFF. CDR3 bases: TGTGCCAGCAGTCTCGGACAGGGAAATGAAAAACTGTTTTTT.

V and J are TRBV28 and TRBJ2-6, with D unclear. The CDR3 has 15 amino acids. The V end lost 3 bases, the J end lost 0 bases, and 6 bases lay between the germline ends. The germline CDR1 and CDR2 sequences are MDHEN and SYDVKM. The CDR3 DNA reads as TGTGCCAGCAGTTTTTACCACTCTGGGGCCAACGTCCTGACTTTC. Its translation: CASSFYHSGANVLTF.

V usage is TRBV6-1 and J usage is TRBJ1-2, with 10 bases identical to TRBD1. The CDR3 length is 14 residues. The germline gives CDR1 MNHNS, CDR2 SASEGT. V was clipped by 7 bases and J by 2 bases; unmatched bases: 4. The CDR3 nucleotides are TGTGCCAGCAAACGACAGGGGGCCAACTATGGCTACACCTTC. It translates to CASKRQGANYGYTF.

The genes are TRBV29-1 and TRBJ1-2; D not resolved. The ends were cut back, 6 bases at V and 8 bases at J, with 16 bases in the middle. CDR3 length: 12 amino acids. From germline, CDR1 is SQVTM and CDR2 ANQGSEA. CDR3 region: CSVQWTARGYTF. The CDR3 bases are TGCAGCGTCCAATGGACCGCGCGGGGCTACACCTTC.

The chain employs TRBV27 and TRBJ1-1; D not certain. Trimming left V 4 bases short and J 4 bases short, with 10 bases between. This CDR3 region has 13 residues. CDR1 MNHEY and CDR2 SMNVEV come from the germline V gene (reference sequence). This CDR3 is CASSYMGSTEAFF. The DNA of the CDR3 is TGTGCCAGCAGTTACATGGGGAGCACTGAAGCTTTCTTT.

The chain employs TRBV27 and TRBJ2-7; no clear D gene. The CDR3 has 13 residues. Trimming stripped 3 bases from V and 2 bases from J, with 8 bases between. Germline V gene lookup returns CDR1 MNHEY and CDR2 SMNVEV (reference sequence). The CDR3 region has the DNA TGTGCCAGCAGTTTCGGCGTCACCTACGAGCAGTACTTC. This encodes CASSFGVTYEQYF.